The clone carrying this TCR beta chain occurred many times. Per the germline V gene, CDR1 is LNHDA and CDR2 is SQIVND (reference sequence). The CDR3 runs 14 residues. The V gene lost 2 bases and the J gene lost 2 bases, with 10 bases spanning the gap. The data are from a study of control samples from healthy donors and cancer patients. Sequencing was performed with immunoSEQ multiplex PCR; in TCRdb, only in-frame clones are kept and a portion is missing. The sample shows approximately 120,000 clones, more than 70% of them seen only once. The sequenced sample consisted of blood. V and J are TRBV19 and TRBJ2-7, with D hard to call. This sequence originates from a man between 60 and 75 years old in good health. The CDR3 is CASSISDGAYEQYF. The DNA for the CDR3 is TGTGCCAGTAGTATAAGCGACGGAGCCTACGAGCAGTACTTC.